What follows are 14 T cell receptor beta chains derived from one specimen sequenced in a study of a mutant IDH1 vaccine in newly diagnosed glioma. Time point meaning: week 11, during vaccination. Vaccinated patients received 300 ug of mutant IDH1 20-mer peptide per dose, with topical imiquimod. Their target antigens are unknown. Libraries were prepared by immunoSEQ multiplex PCR; TCRdb keeps only in-frame clonotypes and omits some of them. The repertoire holds tens of thousands of clones, approximately 89% seen once, with 4.5% to 6% in the top ten. The sample consisted of PBMCs, taken from a glioma patient whose treatment included an IDH1 peptide vaccine. These receptors were obtained from a woman aged 40 to 50 with glioma.

This chain joins TRBV29-1 and TRBJ2-2; possible D gene TRBD2, 5 bases. The germline V gene encodes CDR1 SQVTM and CDR2 ANQGSEA. V lost 4 bases, J lost 0 bases, and 9 bases lay in between. This CDR3 is built from 14 residues. Here the CDR3 DNA reads TGCAGCGTTGCGGGGTACGCGAACACCGGGGAGCTGTTTTTT. Translation gives CSVAGYANTGELFF.

V gene TRBV7-2 combines with J gene TRBJ2-2, with TRBD2 matching over 10 bases. V was pared by 5 bases and J by 0 bases, with 3 bases of the junction left unmatched. Germline CDR1 and CDR2: SGHTA and FQGNSA. CDR3 size: 16 residues. The CDR3: CASSPGLATNTGELFF. The CDR3 DNA is TGTGCCAGCAGCCCGGGACTAGCGACGAACACCGGGGAGCTGTTTTTT.

The rearrangement links TRBV27 to TRBJ1-5, with D unresolved. The CDR3 totals 14 residues. Germline loops: CDR1 MNHEY, CDR2 SMNVEV (reference sequence). Trimming left V 2 bases short and J 6 bases short, with 11 bases between. CDR3 region: CASSLRSGAQPQHF. The CDR3 DNA sequence: TGTGCCAGCAGTTTAAGGTCAGGAGCTCAGCCCCAGCATTTT.

This sequence joins TRBV27 and TRBJ1-1; D remains unclear. Germline CDR1 and CDR2: MNHEY and SMNVEV (reference sequence). The CDR3 loop spans 15 amino acids. V lost 2 bases to trimming and J lost 1 base, with 11 bases between them. The CDR3 protein is CASSLGVLGNTEAFF. DNA for the CDR3: TGTGCCAGCAGTTTAGGAGTACTCGGGAACACTGAAGCTTTCTTT.

The V and J genes are TRBV2 and TRBJ1-1, with D perhaps matching TRBD1 (6 bases). The CDR3 is 13 residues long. V was pared by 3 bases and J by 1 base, with 6 bases between. The V gene's germline CDR1 is SNHLY and CDR2 FYNNEI. The CDR3 loop is CASSDRGNTEAFF. DNA of the CDR3: TGTGCCAGCAGTGACAGGGGGAACACTGAAGCTTTCTTT.

This chain connects TRBV6-6 to TRBJ2-5; weak D call: TRBD2 (6 bases). The V and J ends lost 7 bases and 1 base respectively, with 19 bases between them. This CDR3 comprises 16 residues. CDR1 and CDR2 from the germline V gene are MNHNY and SVGAGI (reference sequence). CDR3 DNA: TGTGCCAGCACACACGGGGGAGCGGGCCTCCAAGAGACCCAGTACTTC. Amino acid sequence: CASTHGGAGLQETQYF.

The CDR3 region has the DNA TGTGCCAGCATAGAGGGGGCGCCCGGGGAGCTGTTTTTT. Translation gives CASIEGAPGELFF. The chain couples TRBV6-6 to TRBJ2-2, with 7 bases identical to TRBD1. V was pared by 7 bases and J by 6 bases, with 5 bases of the junction left unmatched. The CDR3 length is 13 residues. CDR1 and CDR2 (germline): MNHNY, SVGAGI (reference sequence).

The chain couples TRBV20-1 to TRBJ1-1; D uncertain. Trimming pared 3 bases from V and 5 bases from J, leaving 7 bases between. Germline-derived CDR1 and CDR2 are DFQATT and SNEGSKA (reference sequence). The CDR3 sequence is 11 residues long. The CDR3 region is CSASTETEAFF. As DNA, the CDR3 is TGCAGTGCTAGTACAGAGACTGAAGCTTTCTTT.

The rearrangement links TRBV2 to TRBJ1-2, with D hard to call. The V gene lost 0 bases and the J gene lost 4 bases, with 12 bases spanning the gap. The CDR3 covers 15 residues. The germline V gene has CDR1 SNHLY and CDR2 FYNNEI. The CDR3 is CASSEARERSYGYTF. The CDR3 DNA reads as TGTGCCAGCAGTGAAGCTCGGGAACGAAGCTATGGCTACACCTTC.

This rearrangement joins TRBV6-6 to TRBJ2-2, with 9 bases lining up with TRBD1. CDR1 is MNHNY, CDR2 SVGAGI, per germline (reference sequence). There are 15 residues in the CDR3. The J segment lost 5 bases and the V segment lost 6 bases, leaving 7 bases of the junction unmatched. CDR3 amino acids: CASSQGTGLTGELFF. For the CDR3, the DNA is TGTGCCAGCAGCCAGGGGACAGGGCTTACCGGGGAGCTGTTTTTT.

The rearrangement joins TRBV27 to TRBJ1-2, with TRBD1 as a possible D gene (6 bases). V lost 6 bases, J lost 3 bases, and 17 bases lay in between. The CDR3 spans 15 residues. Germline loops: CDR1 MNHEY, CDR2 SMNVEV (reference sequence). The CDR3: CASRRGSGADYGYTF. The CDR3 bases are TGTGCCAGCAGGCGCGGCTCGGGGGCAGACTATGGCTACACCTTC.

The V call is TRBV18, the J call TRBJ1-2; unclear D gene. Trimming shortened V by 3 bases and J by 0 bases, and 14 bases separated the two germline ends. There are 16 residues in the CDR3. The V gene's germline CDR1 is KGHSH and CDR2 LQKENI. For the CDR3, the DNA is TGTGCCAGCTCACCTTACTTAGAAGAGTCTAACTATGGCTACACCTTC. Translating gives CASSPYLEESNYGYTF.

This rearrangement joins TRBV18 to TRBJ1-5, with 8 bases fitting TRBD1. The CDR3 is made up of 18 amino acids. CDR1 KGHSH and CDR2 LQKENI come from the germline V gene. Germline trimming cut 0 bases from V and 0 bases from J; bases unmatched to any gene: 7. In nucleotides, the CDR3 is TGTGCCAGCTCACCACCCGGGACAGGACCGTATAGCAATCAGCCCCAGCATTTT. It yields the protein CASSPPGTGPYSNQPQHF.

The chain recombines TRBV14 with TRBJ2-7; D is possibly TRBD2 (5 bases). Germline CDR1 and CDR2: SGHDN and FVKESK. V was trimmed by 4 bases and J by 1 base, leaving 11 bases between them. The CDR3 contains 14 residues. CDR3 DNA: TGTGCCAGCAGCCCCTGGCGGAGGTCCTACGAGCAGTACTTC. This sequence encodes CASSPWRRSYEQYF.